These 25 T cell receptor beta chains were all obtained from the same sample, sequenced in a study of CD8 T cells in Susac syndrome. Reverse transcription of about 0.5 to 1 ug RNA used random hexamers. Each CDR3 protein is one row after TCRdb ran MiXCR on the immunoSEQ multiplex PCR reads. The sample holds some 300,000 distinct CDR3 sequences, around nine tenths seen once. The sequencing input was CD8+ T cells from PBMCs. The source of these receptors is a human donor with multiple sclerosis.

The V gene is TRBV10-3, the J gene TRBJ1-5; weak D call: TRBD1 (5 bases). Germline CDR1 is ENHRY and CDR2 is SYGVKD. The CDR3 extends over 15 amino acids. With 1 base removed from V and 6 bases from J, the gap between germline ends came to 13 bases. CDR3 sequence reads: CAISEFGTLSQPQHF. The CDR3, as DNA: TGTGCCATCAGTGAGTTTGGGACGCTAAGTCAGCCCCAGCATTTT.

V gene TRBV2 combines with J gene TRBJ1-5; TRBD1 might be the D (6 bases). Trimming cost V 8 bases and J 2 bases, with 10 bases left between them. CDR1 SNHLY and CDR2 FYNNEI come from the germline V gene. This CDR3 has 13 amino acids. The CDR3 sequence: CASGGMGNQPQHF. CDR3 nucleotide sequence: TGTGCCAGCGGGGGCATGGGCAATCAGCCCCAGCATTTT.

The chain employs TRBV28 and TRBJ2-1, with 9 nucleotides matching TRBD1. This CDR3 has 18 amino acids. V was pared by 3 bases and J by 0 bases, with 9 bases of the junction left unmatched. Germline V gives CDR1 MDHEN, CDR2 SYDVKM. The CDR3 here is CASSFEQGALSSYNEQFF. CDR3 in DNA: TGTGCCAGCAGTTTTGAACAGGGGGCACTGAGCTCCTACAATGAGCAGTTCTTC.

The chain combines TRBV7-2 with TRBJ2-1, with TRBD2 identical over 10 bases. Germline V gives CDR1 SGHTA, CDR2 FQGNSA. The V and J ends lost 3 bases and 0 bases, in that order; junction bases with no gene match: 11. The CDR3 spans 19 residues. The CDR3 DNA follows: TGTGCCAGCAGCTTTTACCCTAGCGGGGGATCGAGCTCCTACAATGAGCAGTTCTTC. Translated: CASSFYPSGGSSSYNEQFF.

J is TRBJ1-6 and V is TRBV7-9, with no clear D. Germline V lookup: CDR1 SEHNR, CDR2 FQNEAQ (reference sequence). CDR3 length equals 14 residues. V lost 1 base, J lost 7 bases, and 8 bases lay in between. Here the CDR3 reads CASSLGALNSPLHF. The CDR3 DNA reads as TGTGCCAGCAGCTTAGGGGCACTAAATTCACCCCTCCACTTT.

This rearrangement joins TRBV7-9 to TRBJ2-7, with 8 bases lining up with TRBD2. Germline assignment: CDR1 SEHNR and CDR2 FQNEAQ (reference sequence). The CDR3 is 14 residues long. With 7 bases clipped from V and 4 bases from J, the junction kept 9 bases outside the gene matches. CDR3 DNA sequence: TGTGCCAGCACAAAAGCGGGAGCCCCGTACGAGCAGTACTTC. Its translation: CASTKAGAPYEQYF.

V gene TRBV5-4 combines with J gene TRBJ1-4, with D perhaps matching TRBD1 (6 bases). Germline-derived CDR1 and CDR2 are SGHNT and YYREEE (reference sequence). With 4 bases removed from V and 1 base from J, the gap between germline ends came to 11 bases. This CDR3 contains 15 residues. In DNA, the CDR3 is TGTGCCAGCAGCCATACAGGGATAACTAATGAAAAACTGTTTTTT. It yields the protein CASSHTGITNEKLFF.

The rearrangement joins TRBV7-9 to TRBJ1-5, with D possibly matching TRBD1 (5 bases). This CDR3 is built from 16 residues. Between the trimmed V and J ends, which lost 2 bases and 0 bases, there was a span of 11 bases. Per the germline V gene, CDR1 is SEHNR and CDR2 is FQNEAQ (reference sequence). The CDR3: CASSLHRDLSNQPQHF. CDR3 coding DNA: TGTGCCAGCAGCTTACATCGGGACCTTAGCAATCAGCCCCAGCATTTT. The whole variable domain, filled in from reference TRBV7-9 and TRBJ1-5, reads DTGVSQNPRHKITKRGQNVTFRCDPISEHNRLYWYRQTLGQGPEFLTYFQNEAQLEKSRLLSDRFSAERPKGSFSTLEIQRTEQGDSAMYLCASSLHRDLSNQPQHFGDGTRLSIL.

The chain recombines TRBV28 with TRBJ2-6, with a possible D match to TRBD2 (7 bases). The CDR3 consists of 18 residues. Germline V gene data show CDR1 as MDHEN and CDR2 as SYDVKM. The germline V and J ends were trimmed by 7 bases and 0 bases, with 19 bases remaining between them. Here the CDR3 reads CASTPLGGLTSGANVLTF. In nucleotides, the CDR3 is TGTGCCAGCACCCCCCTCGGGGGGCTAACCTCTGGGGCCAACGTCCTGACTTTC.

V usage is TRBV9 and J usage is TRBJ1-4, with 7 bases identical to TRBD1. V trimming: 3 bases; J trimming: 4 bases; junction bases outside the gene matches: 12. CDR3 length equals 17 residues. Germline values: CDR1 SGDLS, CDR2 YYNGEE. CDR3 in amino acids: CASSGTGLKFDNEKLFF. The CDR3 nucleotides are TGTGCCAGCAGCGGGACAGGTCTGAAATTCGATAATGAAAAACTGTTTTTT.

This chain connects TRBV13 to TRBJ2-5, with 9 bases fitting TRBD1. The CDR3 is 16 amino acids. V gave up 5 bases and J gave up 5 bases; unmatched junction bases: 12. Per the germline V gene, CDR1 is PRHDT and CDR2 is FYEKMQ (reference sequence). The CDR3 sequence is CASSPGPGQGDETQYF. In DNA form, the CDR3 reads TGTGCCAGCAGCCCCGGACCGGGACAGGGTGACGAGACCCAGTACTTC.

This clonotype was counted only a few times. This chain links TRBV7-2 with TRBJ2-1; unclear D gene. The CDR3 covers 12 residues. Germline CDR1 SGHTA, CDR2 FQGNSA. V dropped 3 bases and J dropped 6 bases, with 6 bases sitting between them. Written as DNA, the CDR3 is TGTGCCAGCAGCTTGGGTATCAATGAGCAGTTCTTC. Translating it yields CASSLGINEQFF.

CDR3 DNA: TGCGCCAGCAGCCAAGAACGGGACTATGAGCAGTACTTC. Residues: CASSQERDYEQYF. The chain carries TRBV4-1 and TRBJ2-7; 7 bases align to TRBD2. This CDR3 has 13 residues. V lost 0 bases to trimming and J lost 7 bases; unmatched junction nucleotides: 3. Looked up from germline, CDR1 is MGHRA and CDR2 is YSYEKL.

This clonotype appeared a single time. The V and J genes are TRBV14 and TRBJ1-2; TRBD1 matches at 7 bases. CDR1 is SGHDN, CDR2 FVKESK, per germline. This CDR3 comprises 13 residues. The V and J ends lost 5 bases and 7 bases, in that order; junction bases with no gene match: 7. The CDR3 DNA reads TGTGCCAGCAGCTACGACAGGGATAGTGGCTACACCTTC. Translation: CASSYDRDSGYTF.

The chain couples TRBV7-2 to TRBJ1-2; D remains ambiguous. Trimming removed 0 bases from V and 6 bases from J, with 8 bases in between. Germline CDR1 and CDR2: SGHTA and FQGNSA. The CDR3 length is 13 residues. This CDR3 reads CASSLALGDGYTF. In DNA, the CDR3 is TGTGCCAGCAGCTTAGCGCTTGGGGATGGCTACACCTTC.

Note on this clonotype: A read error may account for a junction end that differs from germline. The chain joins TRBV4-2 to TRBJ2-1; D is unresolved. The germline V gene has CDR1 LGHNA and CDR2 YNFKEQ. This CDR3 spans 13 amino acids. This CDR3 reads CASSQGRLPGQIF. For the CDR3, the DNA is TGTGCCAGCAGCCAAGGCCGCCTCCCTGGGCAGATCTTC.

The V call is TRBV18, the J call TRBJ2-2; TRBD2 aligns across 14 bases. Germline V CDR1 and CDR2: KGHSH, LQKENI. Trimming cost V 4 bases and J 5 bases; bases outside gene matches: 9. This CDR3 is built from 18 residues. The CDR3: CASSLAGLAGVRTGELFF. The CDR3 DNA reads as TGTGCCAGCTCACTTGCGGGACTAGCGGGAGTCCGTACCGGGGAGCTGTTTTTT.

The sample holds a few counts of this clonotype. The rearrangement uses TRBV12-3 or TRBV12-4 and TRBJ1-1; maybe TRBD1 (5 bases). The V end was cut by 3 bases, the J end by 4 bases, with 9 bases between. This CDR3 comprises 13 residues. CDR3 bases: TGTGCCAGCAGTTTTGGGGGTTTCACTGAAGCTTTCTTT. Translated, it gives CASSFGGFTEAFF.

The rearrangement joins TRBV27 to TRBJ1-1, with a tentative D call TRBD1 (6 bases). The CDR3 loop spans 15 amino acids. Trimming stripped 5 bases from V and 3 bases from J, with 16 bases between. CDR1 is MNHEY, CDR2 SMNVEV, per germline (reference sequence). The DNA of the CDR3 is TGTGCCAGCAGTAGAAACAGGGAGGCGGACACTGAAGCTTTCTTT. Translating gives CASSRNREADTEAFF.

The rearrangement joins TRBV7-9 to TRBJ2-1, with 14 bases matching TRBD2. V lost 5 bases to trimming and J lost 9 bases; unmatched junction nucleotides: 6. The length of the CDR3 is 15 residues. Germline V CDR1 and CDR2: SEHNR, FQNEAQ (reference sequence). The CDR3 reads CASSPPGLAGVEQFF. CDR3 in DNA: TGTGCCAGCAGCCCGCCGGGACTAGCGGGAGTTGAGCAGTTCTTC.

This chain uses TRBV10-3 with TRBJ1-2; possible D gene TRBD1, 5 bases. V was pared by 2 bases and J by 5 bases, with 9 bases between. CDR1 and CDR2 from the germline V gene are ENHRY and SYGVKD. The CDR3 contains 13 residues. The CDR3 here is CAISEVTAYGYTF. CDR3 DNA sequence: TGTGCCATCAGTGAGGTGACAGCTTATGGCTACACCTTC.

The chain couples TRBV6-2 or TRBV6-3 to TRBJ2-3; possibly TRBD2 for D (5 bases). V dropped 2 bases and J dropped 2 bases, with 11 bases sitting between them. Looked up from germline, CDR1 is MNHEY and CDR2 is SVGEGT. CDR3 length equals 15 residues. The CDR3 loop reads CASSYGLADTDTQYF. The CDR3 DNA follows: TGTGCCAGCAGTTACGGGCTAGCAGACACAGATACGCAGTATTTT.

This clonotype was found once. The chain joins TRBV28 to TRBJ2-7; the match to TRBD2 covers 9 bases. The CDR3 spans 17 residues. Trimming took 3 bases from V and 2 from J; bases not matched to a gene: 11. The germline V gene has CDR1 MDHEN and CDR2 SYDVKM. The CDR3 here is CASSLEPASGAPYEQYF. CDR3 bases: TGTGCCAGCAGTTTGGAGCCCGCTAGCGGGGCCCCCTACGAGCAGTACTTC.

V and J are TRBV28 and TRBJ2-7, with TRBD1 identical over 8 bases. The CDR3 length is 14 residues. V shed 6 bases and J 2 bases; nucleotides not matched to a gene: 6. Germline V lookup: CDR1 MDHEN, CDR2 SYDVKM. CDR3 protein: CASRTGTGPYEQYF. DNA of the CDR3: TGTGCCAGCAGAACCGGGACAGGTCCCTACGAGCAGTACTTC.

This rearrangement joins TRBV28 to TRBJ2-1; perhaps TRBD2 as D (5 bases). The germline CDR1 and CDR2 sequences are MDHEN and SYDVKM. The V end was cut by 4 bases, the J end by 5 bases, with 15 bases between. This CDR3 is built from 15 residues. The CDR3 sequence is CASSSLAGLNNEQFF. The CDR3 DNA follows: TGTGCCAGCAGTTCCCTCGCGGGCCTTAACAATGAGCAGTTCTTC.